This TCR beta chain came from a study of T cells in Graves' hyperthyroidism and ophthalmopathy. Study-wide results and caveats: Ophthalmopathy was identified by the model a median around 6.9 months ahead of onset. Peripheral blood also featured most of the thyroid clonotypes expanded above 0.001.

The CDR3 regions of TCR beta were amplified from RNA transcripts. TCR CDR3 underwent first-round RT-PCR with the HTBI primer set. One entry per CDR3 protein, called by TCRdb with MiXCR from the multiplex PCR reads. The sample holds a few hundred thousand distinct CDR3 sequences; around 15% are singletons and the top ten take over 11%. The germline V gene has CDR1 ENHRY and CDR2 SYGVKD. This CDR3 contains 13 residues. Notes on this clonotype: As yet, its antigen is unknown. A much larger clone differs from this one at a single base, so this may be a read error.

Lactation, pregnancy, other autoimmune disease or uncontrolled infection led to exclusion of patients. Diagnoses were established using clinical symptoms, serum thyroxine and TRAb, thyroid ultrasound and orbital computed tomography. This chain uses TRBV10-3 with TRBJ2-7; D call uncertain. The sequencing input was blood. The TCR sequence derives from a woman aged 40 to 50 with Graves' hyperthyroidism. The CDR3 loop is CAVSNGSAYEQYF. As DNA, the CDR3 is TGTGCCGTCAGTAACGGTTCAGCCTACGAGCAGTACTTC.